The sample holds many counts of the clone carrying this TCR beta chain. Antigen specificity is unknown. These data come from a study of regulatory T cells in long-lasting Graves disease. V lost 4 bases and J 0 bases, leaving 10 bases between the germline ends. Germline CDR1 reads KGHSH; CDR2 reads LQKENI. CDR3 length equals 15 residues. Study findings and constraints: Persistent patients had a count of shared public clonotypes (approximately 3,000) that exceeded that of new patients (around 1,000). Newly diagnosed disease favored TRBV20-1 and TRBJ2-1 over persistent disease.

Noted time point: newly diagnosed GD, antithyroid drugs for less than 3 months. After RNA was extracted from PBMCs, the TCR library was made from it. Combining iRepertoire HTBI primers with Arm-PCR of CDR3 regions, the authors built TCR beta libraries. As processed by the authors: Identified across the samples were approximately 60 TRBV segments and roughly 13 TRBJ segments. TCRdb independently ran MiXCR on the multiplex PCR reads; one entry per CDR3 protein. Clone size and V and J calls follow TCRdb, not the original study. The sample has roughly 350,000 distinct CDR3 sequences, around 15% seen once. This same sample was also taken into another study, of T cells in Graves' hyperthyroidism and ophthalmopathy. That work contributes: Clonotypes that were expanded in thyroid above 0.001 mostly appeared in blood too.

The gene calls are TRBV18 and TRBJ2-1, with D unresolved. This receptor was identified in a woman under 30 with Graves disease. Source: peripheral blood mononuclear cells (PBMCs), taken at new diagnosis, from a patient treated with antithyroid drugs. The CDR3 DNA reads as TGTGCCAGCTCACAAGACCTCGGCTCCTACAATGAGCAGTTCTTC. Translating it yields CASSQDLGSYNEQFF.